The clone carrying this TCR beta chain was picked up a small number of times. Its antigen is still unknown. This specimen comes from a study of vaccination and CD4 T cells after COVID-19. Treatment: roughly nine-day PBMC culture with coronavirus spike peptide pools or control peptides (ViraFEST assay). V shed 1 base and J shed 9 bases, with 4 bases lying between them. CDR3 length: 11 amino acids. Per germline, CDR1 MNHNS and CDR2 SASEGT. The Oncomine TCR Beta short-read assay sequenced DNA from cultured CD4+ T cells. TCRdb reanalysed the PCR reads using MiXCR and keeps one entry per CDR3 protein. The table lists 10,000 to 12,000 distinct CDR3 sequences, roughly half of them singletons.

The rearrangement joins TRBV6-1 to TRBJ1-5, with no clear D. The receptor comes from a human donor who had recovered from COVID-19. Sequenced material: CD4+ T cells from blood, cultured in vitro. DNA for the CDR3: TGTGCCAGCAGTGAAGTATCGCCCCAGCATTTT. Amino acids: CASSEVSPQHF.